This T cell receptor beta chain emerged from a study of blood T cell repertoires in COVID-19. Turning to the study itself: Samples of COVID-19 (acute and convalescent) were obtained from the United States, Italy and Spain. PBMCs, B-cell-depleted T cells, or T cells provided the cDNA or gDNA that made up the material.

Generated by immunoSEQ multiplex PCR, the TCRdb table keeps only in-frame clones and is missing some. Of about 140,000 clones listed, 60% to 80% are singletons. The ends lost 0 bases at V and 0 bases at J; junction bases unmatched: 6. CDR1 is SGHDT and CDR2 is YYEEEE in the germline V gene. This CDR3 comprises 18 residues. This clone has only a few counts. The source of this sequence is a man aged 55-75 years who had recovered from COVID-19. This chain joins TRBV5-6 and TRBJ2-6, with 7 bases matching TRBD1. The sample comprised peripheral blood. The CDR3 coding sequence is TGTGCCAGCAGCTTGGTGGGGACAGCTTTCTCTGGGGCCAACGTCCTGACTTTC. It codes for CASSLVGTAFSGANVLTF.